The entry below gives a single TCR beta chain sequence along with its context. This clone's antigen is unknown. Within one base of it there is no much larger clone, and no base qualities were kept. These data belong to a study of blood T cell repertoires in COVID-19 (TCRdb year 2020). Background on the whole study: Collaborator samples came from the United States, Italy and Spain and covered acute and convalescent phases of COVID-19. The prospective study material was composed of cDNA or gDNA derived from T cells, B-cell-depleted T cells, or PBMCs. HLA class I and class II types, where available, came from metadata supplied by the sample provider rather than from assay-based typing. Samples came from the ongoing ImmuneRACE study (first 160 participants) plus 1,254 subjects from 6 global collaborators. The repertoires were released in a freely available public database intended as a resource for research on the immune response to SARS-CoV-2. The dataset comprised deeply sampled blood TCRbeta repertoires from subjects exposed to, actively infected with, or recovered from COVID-19. The sample metadata nearly always contained a de-identified subject ID, COVID-19 status, age in years and sex.

The immunoSEQ Assay, a bias-controlled multiplex PCR, was used to amplify TCRbeta CDR3 regions from genomic DNA. The study's own analysis went as follows. Nucleated cell counts per sample were estimated from amplification of reference gene primers within the assay. Sequence reads were collapsed and filtered to measure the absolute abundance of every unique TCRbeta CDR3 rearrangement. For each sample, productive Simpson clonality was calculated as the square root of Simpson's diversity index across productive rearrangements. TCRdb's version of the immuneACCESS table is confined to in-frame rearrangements and falls short of the full clone set. An unresolved V gene accounts for under half of the shortfall where checked; the remainder is of unknown origin. V and J calls and clone size are copied from that table; D and trimming were computed from the DNA. Here the sample has a few hundred thousand clones; around 85% occur a single time. The top ten constitute roughly a sixth of the sample.

Participants in the prospective study were enrolled through a virtual design, were aged about 18 to 90 years, and lived in about two dozen United States geographic areas. Cohort assignment in the prospective study relied on participant-reported clinical history from a screening survey and a study questionnaire. For ImmuneRACE Cohort 3, a participant was defined as recovered based on two consecutive negative NP/OP PCR tests, clearance by a healthcare professional, or resolution of symptoms. In the prospective study, whole blood, serum and a nasopharyngeal or oropharyngeal swab were collected from each participant by mobile phlebotomists. Over an approximately 2-month period, participants in the prospective study had the option of providing additional blood draws and questionnaires. Before DNA extraction, blood samples from the prospective study were shipped at room temperature or frozen. Broader findings and caveats from the paper: The amount of clinical and demographic metadata varied by source and participant and was provided uncurated.

V sheds 0 bases and J sheds 4 bases, leaving 16 bases between their ends. The CDR3 covers 17 residues, taking in both the cysteine and the phenylalanine. Just CDR3 DNA is preserved here, 51 bases in frame from base 1. The germline V gene supplies CDR1 LGHNA and CDR2 YNFKEQ. The source material was PBMCs or T cells enriched from blood (not recorded which). This receptor was obtained from a man in his forties who had recovered from COVID-19. The V and J genes are TRBV4-2 and TRBJ2-4; matching of 6 bases hints at TRBD1 as the D gene. The DNA sequence is given as TGTGCCAGCAGCCAAGATGCGGGTGGCAGGGGAAAAAACATTCAGTACTTC. Translated, it reads CASSQDAGGRGKNIQYF.